The 20 T cell receptor beta chains reported below all come from one sample, sequenced in a study of CD8+CD57+ T cells in acquired aplastic anemia. An expansion of CD8+CD57+ cells by flow cytometry had been shown in patients chosen for sequencing. Genomic DNA was employed as the template in profiling TCR beta VDJ and CDR3. Via MiXCR, TCRdb re-called the reads, giving one row per CDR3 protein. The table has about 190,000 distinct CDR3 sequences, under 55% seen once; the top ten hold 9.7%. The sequencing input was sorted CD4+, CD8+, or CD8+CD57+ T cells (not recorded which) from PBMCs. The origin of the receptors is a human donor with aplastic anemia.

This clonotype has at least ten counts. CDR3: CASSPGQGAADTQYF. The CDR3 DNA is TGTGCCAGCAGTCCAGGACAGGGGGCAGCAGATACGCAGTATTTT. This sequence joins TRBV2 and TRBJ2-3, with 11 bases that match TRBD1. The germline CDR1 and CDR2 sequences are SNHLY and FYNNEI. V gave up 5 bases and J gave up 4 bases; unmatched junction bases: 5. The CDR3 is 15 residues long.

There are many counts of this clonotype. The CDR3 loop reads CAIRDRSGSVNEQFF. CDR3 in DNA: TGTGCCATCAGGGACCGCAGCGGGTCGGTCAATGAGCAGTTCTTC. The rearrangement joins TRBV10-3 to TRBJ2-1, with a weak D call TRBD2 (6 bases). CDR3 size: 15 residues. Trimming stripped 6 bases from V and 6 bases from J, with 18 bases between. CDR1 ENHRY and CDR2 SYGVKD come from the germline V gene.

The genes are TRBV27 and TRBJ1-4; tentatively, D is TRBD1 (5 bases). The V gene lost 4 bases and the J gene lost 2 bases, with 11 bases spanning the gap. The CDR3 runs 15 residues. Germline V gives CDR1 MNHEY, CDR2 SMNVEV (reference sequence). The CDR3, as DNA: TGTGCCAGCAGTTACCGGACAACGACTAATGAAAAACTGTTTTTT. Translation: CASSYRTTTNEKLFF.

This rearrangement joins TRBV7-6 to TRBJ2-5; D is unclear. Germline loops: CDR1 SGHVS, CDR2 FNYEAQ. CDR3 length: 14 residues. V lost 5 bases and J 5 bases, leaving 15 bases between the germline ends. Written as DNA, the CDR3 is TGTGCCAGCAGCCCCCCAGTGTTTCGCGAGACCCAGTACTTC. Translated: CASSPPVFRETQYF.

The genes are TRBV3-1 and TRBJ2-3, with D unresolved. Germline-derived CDR1 and CDR2 are LGHDT and YNNKEL (reference sequence). This CDR3 has 14 amino acids. Trimming removed 0 bases at V and 5 bases at J, with 9 bases between. The CDR3 loop is CASSQDEWGDTQYF. In DNA, the CDR3 is TGTGCCAGCAGCCAAGATGAATGGGGAGATACGCAGTATTTT.

The chain is built from TRBV24-1 and TRBJ2-3; D gene unclear. V was clipped by 0 bases and J by 1 base, with 4 bases between them. This CDR3 comprises 14 residues. Germline V gives CDR1 KGHDR, CDR2 SFDVKD. The CDR3 coding sequence is TGTGCCACCAGTGATTTGTCGGGCACAGATACGCAGTATTTT. It codes for CATSDLSGTDTQYF.

Comment on this clonotype: Germline and junction disagree at one end, which may indicate a read error. The rearrangement uses TRBV20-1 and TRBJ1-4; no clear D gene. Looked up from germline, CDR1 is DFQATT and CDR2 is SNEGSKA (reference sequence). The CDR3 consists of 11 residues. For the CDR3, the DNA is TGCAGTGCTAGAGTTAGGCAAGACTTAGTTTTT. It yields the protein CSARVRQDLVF.

The CDR3 loop reads CSAPRDLGDEQFF. The CDR3 coding sequence is TGCAGTGCTCCTCGAGATCTGGGAGATGAGCAGTTCTTC. V is TRBV20-1 and J is TRBJ2-1; a weak D match, TRBD2 (5 bases). The CDR3 runs 13 residues. Germline lookup yields CDR1 DFQATT and CDR2 SNEGSKA (reference sequence). Trimming shortened V by 5 bases and J by 8 bases, and 16 bases separated the two germline ends.

CDR3 in amino acids: CASSMALKTRVDGSSYEQYF. CDR3 in DNA: TGTGCCAGTAGTATGGCCCTTAAAACACGGGTGGACGGGAGCTCCTACGAGCAGTACTTC. The chain is built from TRBV19 and TRBJ2-7, with a possible D match to TRBD2 (6 bases). CDR3 length equals 20 residues. Germline assignment: CDR1 LNHDA and CDR2 SQIVND (reference sequence). Deletions cut 3 bases from V and 0 bases from J, with 27 bases between.

This rearrangement joins TRBV2 to TRBJ1-3, with D unclear. V was pared by 4 bases and J by 0 bases, with 13 bases between. Germline-derived CDR1 and CDR2 are SNHLY and FYNNEI. The CDR3 extends over 16 amino acids. The CDR3 sequence: CASSARSISSGNTIYF. The CDR3 DNA reads as TGTGCCAGCAGTGCCAGGAGCATTTCCTCTGGAAACACCATATATTTT.

Note on this clonotype: This may be a read error: a much more frequent sequence differs by one nucleotide. The chain recombines TRBV20-1 with TRBJ2-3, with a tentative D call TRBD2 (7 bases). Germline loops: CDR1 DFQATT, CDR2 SNEGSKA (reference sequence). Between the trimmed V and J ends, which lost 0 bases and 0 bases, there was a span of 16 bases. The CDR3 runs 17 residues. The chain's CDR3 is CSARDSGGGGSTDTQYF. The CDR3 region has the DNA TGCAGTGCTAGAGATTCCGGCGGGGGCGGGAGCACAGATACGCAGTATTTT.

The V and J genes are TRBV24-1 and TRBJ2-5; no definite D call. Per germline, CDR1 KGHDR and CDR2 SFDVKD. There are 13 residues in the CDR3. V was clipped by 4 bases and J by 9 bases, with 14 bases between them. CDR3 protein: CATSESPKAAQYF. Written as DNA, the CDR3 is TGTGCCACCAGTGAGAGCCCAAAGGCGGCCCAGTACTTC.

This CDR3 reads CASSLAAVTYEQYF. CDR3 nucleotides: TGCGCCAGCAGCTTGGCAGCGGTAACCTACGAGCAGTACTTC. This chain uses TRBV5-1 with TRBJ2-7; D might be TRBD2 (5 bases). V gave up 0 bases and J gave up 2 bases, with 9 bases separating them. This CDR3 is 14 amino acids long. CDR1 is SGHRS, CDR2 YFSETQ, per germline.

In this sample, this clonotype turned up a few times. The chain has TRBV10-3 and TRBJ1-6; 7 nucleotides match TRBD1. Germline values: CDR1 ENHRY, CDR2 SYGVKD. The CDR3 is made up of 14 amino acids. The junction had 5 bases not matched to a gene; V was cut back by 6 bases and J by 6 bases. The CDR3 sequence: CAIRPTGSNSPLHF. CDR3 nucleotide sequence: TGTGCCATCAGGCCGACAGGGAGTAATTCACCCCTCCACTTT.

This chain uses TRBV15 with TRBJ2-7; possible D gene TRBD1, 7 bases. The germline V and J ends were trimmed by 5 bases and 4 bases, with 18 bases remaining between them. CDR1 and CDR2 from the germline V gene are LNHNV and YYDKDF (reference sequence). The CDR3 consists of 15 residues. Here the CDR3 DNA reads TGTGCCACCAGCGGAGGCGGGACAGAGAAGTACGAGCAGTACTTC. Protein sequence: CATSGGGTEKYEQYF.

This clonotype was seen a single time. The chain carries TRBV11-1 and TRBJ2-7; TRBD2 is a possible D gene (6 bases). The CDR3 totals 20 residues. CDR1 and CDR2 (germline): SGHAT, FQDESV (reference sequence). Trimming removed 7 bases from V and 8 bases from J, with 39 bases in between. This CDR3 reads CASTGSASSQPGTGSLKQYF. For the CDR3, the DNA is TGTGCCAGCACCGGGAGTGCCAGCTCGCAACCGGGGACCGGGAGTTTAAAGCAGTACTTC.

The chain links TRBV30 to TRBJ1-5; D ambiguous. In germline, CDR1 is GTSNPN, CDR2 SVGIG (reference sequence). This CDR3 spans 14 amino acids. V was cut by 2 bases and J by 6 bases, with 14 bases left in between. This chain's CDR3 is CAWSSLLSSQPQHF. For the CDR3, the DNA is TGTGCCTGGAGTTCCCTCCTTAGTAGTCAGCCCCAGCATTTT.

The genes are TRBV6-2 or TRBV6-3 and TRBJ2-7; D gene ambiguous. Germline-derived CDR1 and CDR2 are MNHEY and SVGEGT. The CDR3 spans 13 residues. The V and J ends lost 5 bases and 4 bases respectively, with 12 bases between them. CDR3 in DNA: TGTGCCAGCAGTCAACGAGATGGTTACGAGCAGTACTTC. This codes for CASSQRDGYEQYF.

The rearrangement uses TRBV6-6 and TRBJ2-7; 11 bases agree with TRBD2. This CDR3 has 15 amino acids. The germline V gene has CDR1 MNHNY and CDR2 SVGAGI (reference sequence). V trimming: 5 bases; J trimming: 3 bases; junction bases outside the gene matches: 6. The CDR3: CASSHGTSGVYEQYF. The DNA of the CDR3 is TGTGCCAGCAGTCACGGGACTAGCGGCGTCTACGAGCAGTACTTC.

This clonotype was detected a few times. V gene TRBV28 combines with J gene TRBJ1-1, with D uncertain. Trimming shortened V by 6 bases and J by 1 base, and 15 bases separated the two germline ends. Germline V gene sequence: CDR1 MDHEN, CDR2 SYDVKM. This CDR3 region has 15 residues. The CDR3 DNA reads TGTGCCAGCAGATTCGACCGAGCCCAGAACACTGAAGCTTTCTTT. This translates into CASRFDRAQNTEAFF.